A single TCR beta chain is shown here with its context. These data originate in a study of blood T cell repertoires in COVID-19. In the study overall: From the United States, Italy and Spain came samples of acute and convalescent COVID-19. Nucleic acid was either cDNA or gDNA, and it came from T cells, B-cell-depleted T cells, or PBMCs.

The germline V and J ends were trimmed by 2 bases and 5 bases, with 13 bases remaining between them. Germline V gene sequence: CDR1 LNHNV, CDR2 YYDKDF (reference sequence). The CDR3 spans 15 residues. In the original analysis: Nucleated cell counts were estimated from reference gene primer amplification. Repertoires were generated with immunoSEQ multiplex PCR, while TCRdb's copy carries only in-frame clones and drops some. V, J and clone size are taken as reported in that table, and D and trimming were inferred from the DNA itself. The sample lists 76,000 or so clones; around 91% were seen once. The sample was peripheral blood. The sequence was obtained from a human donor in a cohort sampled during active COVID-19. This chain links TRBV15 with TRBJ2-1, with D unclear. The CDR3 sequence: CATSRPDQKNNEQFF. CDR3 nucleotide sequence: TGTGCCACCAGCAGACCCGATCAGAAGAACAATGAGCAGTTCTTC.